The next 11 T cell receptor beta chains were all read from a single sample in a study of beta chain features in type 1 diabetes. Study conclusions and caveats: Moderate but significant shortening of TCRB CDR3s was recorded in all four CD4+ subsets from Type 1 diabetes patients.

These TCRs' antigens remain unknown. All of the isolated RNA was reverse transcribed, so expressed TCRB transcripts were sequenced. Assay used: immunoSEQ multiplex PCR; TCRdb lists only in-frame clones, some missing. The top ten hold approximately 1% of the sample, which has fewer than 400,000 clones, around 8.5% seen once. The source material was central memory CD4+ T cells from blood. These receptors came from a man between 25 and 39 years old with type 1 diabetes.

V is TRBV25-1 and J is TRBJ2-7; D is possibly TRBD2 (6 bases). This CDR3 has 14 residues. V gave up 3 bases and J gave up 4 bases, with 13 bases separating them. CDR1 is MGHDK, CDR2 SYGVNS, per germline. In DNA, the CDR3 is TGTGCCAGCAGTGACCCGGGACTGACTTACGAGCAGTACTTC. It encodes CASSDPGLTYEQYF.

The gene calls are TRBV29-1 and TRBJ1-2, with a tentative D call TRBD1 (5 bases). The length of the CDR3 is 14 residues. Germline CDR1 reads SQVTM; CDR2 reads ANQGSEA. Trimming took off 7 bases at V and 9 bases at J, with 24 bases between the two ends. In DNA, the CDR3 is TGCAGCGCCCGGATGGGGGGACTGCTTATGAGCTACACCTTC. This codes for CSARMGGLLMSYTF.

This chain connects TRBV5-1 to TRBJ2-2, with 10 bases fitting TRBD1. From germline, CDR1 is SGHRS and CDR2 YFSETQ. This CDR3 region has 16 residues. Germline trimming cut 2 bases from V and 6 bases from J; bases unmatched to any gene: 7. The CDR3 sequence is CASSFSGTGVSGELFF. In DNA form, the CDR3 reads TGCGCCAGCAGCTTCTCCGGGACAGGGGTGTCCGGGGAGCTGTTTTTT.

This chain connects TRBV7-2 to TRBJ2-5, with 8 bases lining up with TRBD2. The CDR3 runs 14 residues. V dropped 5 bases and J dropped 4; count of bases not matched to a gene: 6. Germline V gene lookup returns CDR1 SGHTA and CDR2 FQGNSA. The chain's CDR3 is CASSPGLVLETQYF. CDR3 sequence (DNA): TGTGCCAGCAGCCCGGGACTAGTCTTAGAGACCCAGTACTTC.

The table lists this clone with a few counts. V and J are TRBV5-8 and TRBJ1-6, with D perhaps matching TRBD1 (5 bases). V shed 5 bases and J shed 7 bases, with 13 bases lying between them. The CDR3 has 14 amino acids. CDR1 SGHTS and CDR2 YDEGEE come from the germline V gene. CDR3 loop: CASRSGTGNSPLHF. The CDR3 DNA sequence: TGTGCCAGCAGGTCCGGGACGGGAAATTCACCCCTCCACTTT.

This clone has ten or more counts. The V gene is TRBV28, the J gene TRBJ1-2; D remains ambiguous. Germline CDR1 reads MDHEN; CDR2 reads SYDVKM. Trimming removed 7 bases from V and 8 bases from J, with 20 bases in between. This CDR3 region has 14 residues. DNA of the CDR3: TGTGCCAGCACCCCCGCGAACGGGGTTGTCGGCTACACCTTC. This codes for CASTPANGVVGYTF.

This clone was detected a few times. J is TRBJ2-1 and V is TRBV5-1; 7 bases match TRBD2. CDR3 length: 12 residues. Germline values: CDR1 SGHRS, CDR2 YFSETQ. J lost 4 bases, V lost 5 bases, and 0 bases had no gene match. The CDR3 reads CASRRGYNEQFF. The CDR3 region has the DNA TGCGCCAGCAGGCGGGGGTACAATGAGCAGTTCTTC.

DNA for the CDR3: TGTGCCAGCAGCTTAATGACCACAGGGGGGTCCTACGAGCAGTACTTC. This translates into CASSLMTTGGSYEQYF. J is TRBJ2-7 and V is TRBV11-2; 8 bases map to TRBD1. The CDR3 is 16 amino acids. The V gene's germline CDR1 is SGHAT and CDR2 FQNNGV. The trim removed 2 bases at V and 1 base at J, leaving 7 bases unmatched.

The chain has TRBV4-3 and TRBJ2-3; D perhaps matches TRBD1 (5 bases). The V and J ends lost 1 base and 7 bases respectively, with 21 bases between them. Germline V gene sequence: CDR1 LGHNA, CDR2 YSLEER. The CDR3 spans 17 residues. The CDR3 DNA sequence: TGCGCCAGCAGCCAAGGGACAAGGGGAAGCATTTGGAATACGCAGTATTTT. It yields the protein CASSQGTRGSIWNTQYF.

The table lists this clone with a few counts. The chain uses TRBV29-1 and TRBJ2-6; a possible D gene is TRBD2 (5 bases). V was trimmed by 6 bases and J by 2 bases, leaving 17 bases between them. Germline CDR1 and CDR2: SQVTM and ANQGSEA. The CDR3 is 16 amino acids. The chain's CDR3 is CSVGLPGIAGANVLTF. The DNA of the CDR3 is TGCAGCGTCGGACTTCCGGGGATCGCTGGGGCCAACGTCCTGACTTTC.

The chain has TRBV18 and TRBJ1-5; possible D gene TRBD1, 6 bases. The germline V and J ends were trimmed by 3 bases and 5 bases, with 14 bases remaining between them. Germline-derived CDR1 and CDR2 are KGHSH and LQKENI. This CDR3 has 15 amino acids. The CDR3 reads CASSPLQGRDQPQHF. As DNA, the CDR3 is TGTGCCAGCTCACCCCTACAGGGTCGGGATCAGCCCCAGCATTTT.